The clone carrying this T cell receptor (beta chain) was detected a few times. Its target is unknown. One junction end disagrees with the germline gene, perhaps due to a read error. This sample was included in a study of blood T cells in healthy people across ages. Findings and caveats of the study: Any conclusive comparison of naive versus antigen-experienced cells was prevented by using unsorted PBMCs.

CDR3 length: 17 residues. A J-beta primer mix and a sample-barcoded 5' primer were used in a second PCR of roughly 7 to 12 cycles. TCRdb independently ran MiXCR on the 5' RACE reads; one entry per CDR3 protein. Of hundreds of thousands of distinct CDR3 sequences listed, approximately 21% are singletons. Specimen: blood. The receptor was isolated from a man between 65 and 85 years old in good health. The chain is built from TRBV12-3 or TRBV12-4 and TRBJ1-6; possibly TRBD1 for D (5 bases). The CDR3 protein is CASSSRRGTHYNSPLRF. CDR3 in DNA: TGTGCCAGCAGTTCAAGGCGTGGGACGCACTATAATTCACCCCTCCGCTTT.